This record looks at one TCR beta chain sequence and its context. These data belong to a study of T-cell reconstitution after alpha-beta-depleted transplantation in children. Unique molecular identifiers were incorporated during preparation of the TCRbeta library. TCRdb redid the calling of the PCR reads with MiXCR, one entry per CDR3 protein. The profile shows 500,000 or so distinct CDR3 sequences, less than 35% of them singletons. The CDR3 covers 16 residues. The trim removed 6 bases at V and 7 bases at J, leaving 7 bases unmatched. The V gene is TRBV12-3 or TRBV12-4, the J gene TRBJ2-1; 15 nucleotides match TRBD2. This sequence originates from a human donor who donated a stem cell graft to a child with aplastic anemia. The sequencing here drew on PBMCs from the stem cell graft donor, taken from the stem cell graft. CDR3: CASSYTGTSGRNEQFF. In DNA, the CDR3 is TGTGCCAGCAGCTATACGGGGACTAGCGGGAGGAATGAGCAGTTCTTC.